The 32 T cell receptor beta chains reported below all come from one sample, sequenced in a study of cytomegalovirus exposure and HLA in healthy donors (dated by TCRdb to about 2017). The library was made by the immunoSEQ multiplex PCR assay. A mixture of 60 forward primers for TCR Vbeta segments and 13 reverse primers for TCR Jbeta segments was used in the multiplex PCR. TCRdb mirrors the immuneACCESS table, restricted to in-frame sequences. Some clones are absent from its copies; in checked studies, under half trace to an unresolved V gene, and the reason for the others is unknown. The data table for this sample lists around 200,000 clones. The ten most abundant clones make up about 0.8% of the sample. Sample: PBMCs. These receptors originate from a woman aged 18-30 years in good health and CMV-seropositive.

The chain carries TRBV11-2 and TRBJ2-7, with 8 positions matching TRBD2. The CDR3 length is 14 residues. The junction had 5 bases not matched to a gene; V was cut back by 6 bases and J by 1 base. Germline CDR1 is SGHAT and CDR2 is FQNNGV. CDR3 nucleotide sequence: TGTGCCAGCAGGACTAGCGTCCTTTCCTACGAGCAGTACTTC. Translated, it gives CASRTSVLSYEQYF.

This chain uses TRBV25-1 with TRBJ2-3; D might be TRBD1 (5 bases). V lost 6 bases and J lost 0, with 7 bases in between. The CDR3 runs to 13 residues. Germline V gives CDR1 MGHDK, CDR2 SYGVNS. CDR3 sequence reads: CASRRTSTDTQYF. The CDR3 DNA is TGTGCCAGCAGGAGGACAAGCACAGATACGCAGTATTTT.

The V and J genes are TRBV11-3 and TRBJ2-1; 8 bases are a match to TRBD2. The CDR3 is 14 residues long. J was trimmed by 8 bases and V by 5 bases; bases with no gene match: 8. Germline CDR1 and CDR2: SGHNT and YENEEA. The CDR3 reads CASSPAGVLDEQFF. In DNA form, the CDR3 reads TGTGCCAGCAGCCCAGCGGGAGTACTTGATGAGCAGTTCTTC.

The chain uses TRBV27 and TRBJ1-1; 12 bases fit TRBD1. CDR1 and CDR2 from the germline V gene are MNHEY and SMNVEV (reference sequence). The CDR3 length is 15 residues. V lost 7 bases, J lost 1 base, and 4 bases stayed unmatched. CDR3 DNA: TGTGCCAGCAAAGCGGGACAGGGGGCGAACACTGAAGCTTTCTTT. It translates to CASKAGQGANTEAFF.

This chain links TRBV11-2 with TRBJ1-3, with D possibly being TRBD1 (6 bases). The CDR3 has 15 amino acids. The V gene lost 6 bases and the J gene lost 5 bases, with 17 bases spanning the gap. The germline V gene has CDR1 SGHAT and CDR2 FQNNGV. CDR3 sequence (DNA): TGTGCCAGCAGGACCACAGGGACCCCTCGAAACACCATATATTTT. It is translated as CASRTTGTPRNTIYF. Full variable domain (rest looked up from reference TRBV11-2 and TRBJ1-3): EAGVAQSPRYKIIEKRQSVAFWCNPISGHATLYWYQQILGQGPKLLIQFQNNGVVDDSQLPKDRFSAERLKGVDSTLKIQPAKLEDSAVYLCASRTTGTPRNTIYFGEGSWLTVV.

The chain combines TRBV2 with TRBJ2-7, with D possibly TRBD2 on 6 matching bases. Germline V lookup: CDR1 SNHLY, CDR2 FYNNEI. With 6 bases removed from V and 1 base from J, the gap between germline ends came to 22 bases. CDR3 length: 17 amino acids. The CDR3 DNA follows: TGTGCCAGCAGGGACTCGTGGAGGGTAGCGGATTCCTACGAGCAGTACTTC. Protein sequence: CASRDSWRVADSYEQYF.

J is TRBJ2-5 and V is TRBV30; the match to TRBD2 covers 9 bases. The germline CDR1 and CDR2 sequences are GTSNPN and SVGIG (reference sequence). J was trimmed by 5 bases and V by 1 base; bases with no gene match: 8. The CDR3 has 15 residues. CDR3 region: CAWSGGLATEETQYF. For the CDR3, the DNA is TGTGCCTGGAGTGGCGGACTAGCGACTGAGGAGACCCAGTACTTC.

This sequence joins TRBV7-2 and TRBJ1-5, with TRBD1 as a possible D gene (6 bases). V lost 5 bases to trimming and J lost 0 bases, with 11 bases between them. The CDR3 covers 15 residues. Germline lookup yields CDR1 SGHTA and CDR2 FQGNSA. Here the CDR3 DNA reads TGTGCCAGCAGCCCACAGGGCAATAGCAATCAGCCCCAGCATTTT. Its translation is CASSPQGNSNQPQHF.

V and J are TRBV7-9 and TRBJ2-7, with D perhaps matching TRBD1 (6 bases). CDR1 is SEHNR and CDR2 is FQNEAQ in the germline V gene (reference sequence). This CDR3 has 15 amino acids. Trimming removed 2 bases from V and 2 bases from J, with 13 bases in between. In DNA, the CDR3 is TGTGCCAGCAGCTTATCCCTCTGGACAGCCTACGAGCAGTACTTC. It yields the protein CASSLSLWTAYEQYF.

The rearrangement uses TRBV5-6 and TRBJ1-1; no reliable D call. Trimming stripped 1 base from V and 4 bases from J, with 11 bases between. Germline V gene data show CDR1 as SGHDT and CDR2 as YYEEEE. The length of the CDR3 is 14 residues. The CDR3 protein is CASSLQVPGTEAFF. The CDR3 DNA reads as TGTGCCAGCAGCTTGCAAGTACCCGGCACTGAAGCTTTCTTT.

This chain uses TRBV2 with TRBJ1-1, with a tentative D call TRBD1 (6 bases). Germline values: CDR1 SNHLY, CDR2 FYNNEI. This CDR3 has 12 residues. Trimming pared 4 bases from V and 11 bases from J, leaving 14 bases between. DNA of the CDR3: TGTGCCAGCAGTGGACAGGACCGCTGGGCTTTCTTT. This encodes CASSGQDRWAFF.

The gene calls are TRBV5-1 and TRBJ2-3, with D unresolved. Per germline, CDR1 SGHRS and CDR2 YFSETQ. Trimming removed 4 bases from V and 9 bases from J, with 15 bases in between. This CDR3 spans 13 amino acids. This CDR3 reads CASSTLESETQYF. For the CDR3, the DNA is TGCGCCAGCAGCACGCTAGAAAGTGAGACGCAGTATTTT.

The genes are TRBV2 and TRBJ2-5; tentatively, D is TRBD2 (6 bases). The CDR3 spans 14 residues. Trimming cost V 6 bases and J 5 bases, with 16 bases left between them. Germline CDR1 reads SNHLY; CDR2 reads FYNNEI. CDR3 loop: CASSVTRSVETQYF. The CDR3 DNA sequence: TGTGCCAGCAGCGTGACTAGGTCTGTCGAGACCCAGTACTTC.

The DNA for the CDR3 is TGTGCCAGCAGTCCAGGAATGAACTATGGCTACACCTTC. This gives the protein CASSPGMNYGYTF. The chain carries TRBV25-1 and TRBJ1-2; D ambiguous. Between the trimmed V and J ends, which lost 5 bases and 2 bases, there was a span of 9 bases. The germline V gene has CDR1 MGHDK and CDR2 SYGVNS. The CDR3 consists of 13 residues.

In DNA form, the CDR3 reads TGTGCCAGCAGCGTTCAGGGGCGCACCGGGGAGCTGTTTTTT. Translation: CASSVQGRTGELFF. The J gene is TRBJ2-2, the V gene TRBV9, with a possible D match to TRBD1 (6 bases). The V end lost 2 bases, the J end lost 4 bases, and 9 bases lay between the germline ends. CDR3 length equals 14 residues. The germline CDR1 and CDR2 sequences are SGDLS and YYNGEE.

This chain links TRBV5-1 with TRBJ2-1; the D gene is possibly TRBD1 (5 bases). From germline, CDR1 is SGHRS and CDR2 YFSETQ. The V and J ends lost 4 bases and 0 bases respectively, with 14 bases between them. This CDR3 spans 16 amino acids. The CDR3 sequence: CASSAMLTGSYNEQFF. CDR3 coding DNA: TGCGCCAGCAGCGCCATGCTTACAGGCTCCTACAATGAGCAGTTCTTC.

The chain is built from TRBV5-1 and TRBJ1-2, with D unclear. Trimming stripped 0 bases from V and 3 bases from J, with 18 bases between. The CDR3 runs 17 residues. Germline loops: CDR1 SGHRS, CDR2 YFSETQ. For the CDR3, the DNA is TGCGCCAGCAGCTTGGACCCATGGGTGTACTACTACTATGGCTACACCTTC. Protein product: CASSLDPWVYYYYGYTF.

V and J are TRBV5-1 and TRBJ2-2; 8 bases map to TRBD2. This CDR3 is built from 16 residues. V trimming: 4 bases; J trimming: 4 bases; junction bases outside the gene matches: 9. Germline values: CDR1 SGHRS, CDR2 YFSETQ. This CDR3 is CASSVRPGRVTGELFF. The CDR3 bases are TGCGCCAGCAGCGTCAGACCCGGGAGGGTCACCGGGGAGCTGTTTTTT.

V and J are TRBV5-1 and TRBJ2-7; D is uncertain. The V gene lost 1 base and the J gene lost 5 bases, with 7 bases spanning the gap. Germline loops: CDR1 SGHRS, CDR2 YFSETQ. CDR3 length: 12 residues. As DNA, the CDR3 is TGCGCCAGCAGCTTGATCGTCCACGAGCAGTACTTC. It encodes CASSLIVHEQYF.

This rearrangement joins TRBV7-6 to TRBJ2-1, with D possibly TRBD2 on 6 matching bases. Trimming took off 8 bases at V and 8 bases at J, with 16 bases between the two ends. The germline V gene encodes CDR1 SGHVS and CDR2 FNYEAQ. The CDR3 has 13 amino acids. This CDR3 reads CASGTTRIDEQFF. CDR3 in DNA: TGTGCCAGCGGGACGACTAGGATCGATGAGCAGTTCTTC.

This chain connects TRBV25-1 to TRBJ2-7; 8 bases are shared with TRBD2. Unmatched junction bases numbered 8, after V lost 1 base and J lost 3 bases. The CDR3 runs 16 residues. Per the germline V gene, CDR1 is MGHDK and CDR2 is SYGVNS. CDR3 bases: TGTGCCAGCAGTGAATTAAGTAGCGGGGACGACTACGAGCAGTACTTC. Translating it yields CASSELSSGDDYEQYF.

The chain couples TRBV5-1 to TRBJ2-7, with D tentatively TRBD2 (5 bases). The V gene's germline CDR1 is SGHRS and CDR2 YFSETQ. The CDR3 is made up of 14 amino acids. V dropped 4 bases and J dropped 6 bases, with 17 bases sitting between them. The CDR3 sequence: CASSIGYPSFEQYF. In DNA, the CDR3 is TGCGCCAGCAGCATTGGGTACCCTAGCTTCGAGCAGTACTTC.

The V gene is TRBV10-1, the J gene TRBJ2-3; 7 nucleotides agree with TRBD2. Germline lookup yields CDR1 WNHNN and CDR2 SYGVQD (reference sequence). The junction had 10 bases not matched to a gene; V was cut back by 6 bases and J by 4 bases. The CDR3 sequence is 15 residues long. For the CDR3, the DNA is TGCGCCAGCAGGCGGCTAGCGGACAAGGCAGATACGCAGTATTTT. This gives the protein CASRRLADKADTQYF.

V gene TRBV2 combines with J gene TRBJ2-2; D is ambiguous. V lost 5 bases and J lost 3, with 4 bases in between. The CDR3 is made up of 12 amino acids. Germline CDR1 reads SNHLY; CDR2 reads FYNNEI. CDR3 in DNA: TGTGCCAGCAGTCTATACACCGGGGAGCTGTTTTTT. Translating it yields CASSLYTGELFF. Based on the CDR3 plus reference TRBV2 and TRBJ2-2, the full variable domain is EPEVTQTPSHQVTQMGQEVILRCVPISNHLYFYWYRQILGQKVEFLVSFYNNEISEKSEIFDDQFSVERPDGSNFTLKIRSTKLEDSAMYFCASSLYTGELFFGEGSRLTVL.

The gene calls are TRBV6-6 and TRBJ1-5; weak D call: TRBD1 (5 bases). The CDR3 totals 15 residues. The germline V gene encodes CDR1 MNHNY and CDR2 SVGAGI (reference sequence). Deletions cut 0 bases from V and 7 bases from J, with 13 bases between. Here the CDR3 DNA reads TGTGCCAGCAGTTACTCCAGGGCGGAAAACCAGCCCCAGCATTTT. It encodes CASSYSRAENQPQHF.

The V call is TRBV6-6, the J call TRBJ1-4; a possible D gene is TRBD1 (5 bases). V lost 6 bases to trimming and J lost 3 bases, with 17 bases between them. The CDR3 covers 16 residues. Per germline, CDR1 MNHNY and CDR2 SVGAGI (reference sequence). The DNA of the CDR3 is TGTGCCAGCAGCCAAGTGGGGGGGGGTGCTAATGAAAAACTGTTTTTT. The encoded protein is CASSQVGGGANEKLFF.

The CDR3 coding sequence is TGTGCCAGCAGCACCCGACAGAGCCCCTACGAAGAGCAGTACTTC. It is translated as CASSTRQSPYEEQYF. V gene TRBV7-9 combines with J gene TRBJ2-7, with D perhaps TRBD1 (5 bases). The germline gives CDR1 SEHNR, CDR2 FQNEAQ (reference sequence). CDR3 length: 15 residues. The germline V and J ends were trimmed by 5 bases and 7 bases, with 21 bases remaining between them.

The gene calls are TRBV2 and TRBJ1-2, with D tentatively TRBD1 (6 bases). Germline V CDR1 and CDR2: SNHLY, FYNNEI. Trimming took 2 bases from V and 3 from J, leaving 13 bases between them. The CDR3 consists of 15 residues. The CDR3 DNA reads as TGTGCCAGCAGTGAACGGGGGGCAATCGACTATGGCTACACCTTC. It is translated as CASSERGAIDYGYTF.

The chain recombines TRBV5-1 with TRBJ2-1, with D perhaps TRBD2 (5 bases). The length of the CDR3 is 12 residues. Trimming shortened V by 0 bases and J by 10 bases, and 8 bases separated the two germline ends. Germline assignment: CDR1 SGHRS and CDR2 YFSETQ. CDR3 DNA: TGCGCCAGCAGCTTGGACGGCGGGGAGCAGTTCTTC. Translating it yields CASSLDGGEQFF. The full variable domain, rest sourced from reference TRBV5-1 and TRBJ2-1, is KAGVTQTPRYLIKTRGQQVTLSCSPISGHRSVSWYQQTPGQGLQFLFEYFSETQRNKGNFPGRFSGRQFSNSRSEMNVSTLELGDSALYLCASSLDGGEQFFGPGTRLTVL.

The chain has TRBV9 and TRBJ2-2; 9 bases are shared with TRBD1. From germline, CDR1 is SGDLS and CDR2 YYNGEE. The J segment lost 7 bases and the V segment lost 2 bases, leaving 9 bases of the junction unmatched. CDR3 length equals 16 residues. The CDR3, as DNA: TGTGCCAGCAGCGTCGCCTGGACAGGGGTGGTCGGGGAGCTGTTTTTT. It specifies CASSVAWTGVVGELFF.

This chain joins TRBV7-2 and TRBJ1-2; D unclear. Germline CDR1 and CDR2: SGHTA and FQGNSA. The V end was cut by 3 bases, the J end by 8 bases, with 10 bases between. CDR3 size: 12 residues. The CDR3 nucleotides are TGTGCCAGCAGCTTTTACACGGGAGGCTACACCTTC. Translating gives CASSFYTGGYTF.

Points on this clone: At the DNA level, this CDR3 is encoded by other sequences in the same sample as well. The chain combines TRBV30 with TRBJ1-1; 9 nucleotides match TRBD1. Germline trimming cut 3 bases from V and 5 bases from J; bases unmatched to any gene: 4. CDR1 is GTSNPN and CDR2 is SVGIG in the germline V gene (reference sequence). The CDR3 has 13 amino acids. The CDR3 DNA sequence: TGTGCCTGGAGCAAGACAGGGGGGACTGAAGCTTTCTTT. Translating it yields CAWSKTGGTEAFF.